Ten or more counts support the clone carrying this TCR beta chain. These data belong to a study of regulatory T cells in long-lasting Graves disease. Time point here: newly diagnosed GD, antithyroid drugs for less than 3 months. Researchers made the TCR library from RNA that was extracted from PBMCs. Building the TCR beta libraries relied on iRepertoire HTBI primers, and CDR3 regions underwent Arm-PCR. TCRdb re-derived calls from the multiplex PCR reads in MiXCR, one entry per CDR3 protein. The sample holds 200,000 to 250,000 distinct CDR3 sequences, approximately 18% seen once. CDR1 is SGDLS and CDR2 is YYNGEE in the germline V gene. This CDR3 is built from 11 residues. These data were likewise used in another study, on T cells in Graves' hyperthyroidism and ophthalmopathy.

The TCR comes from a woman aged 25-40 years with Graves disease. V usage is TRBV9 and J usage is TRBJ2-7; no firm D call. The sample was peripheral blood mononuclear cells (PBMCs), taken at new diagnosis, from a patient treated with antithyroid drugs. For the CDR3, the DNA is TGTATAGAACCCGACACCCACGAGCAGTACTTC. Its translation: CIEPDTHEQYF. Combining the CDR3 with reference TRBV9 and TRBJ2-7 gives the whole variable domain DSGVTQTPKHLITATGQRVTLRCSPRSGDLSVYWYQQSLDQGLQFLIQYYNGEERAKGNILERFSAQQFPDLHSELNLSSLELGDSALYFCIEPDTHEQYFGPGTRLTVT.